This T cell receptor beta chain was profiled in a study of kidney transplant recipient with SARS-CoV-2 infection. CDR1 is SGHDT and CDR2 is YYEEEE in the germline V gene. The V segment lost 6 bases and the J segment 4 bases; nucleotides outside the gene matches: 9. The CDR3 runs to 16 residues. TCRdb re-called the reads through MiXCR, storing one row per CDR3 protein. Found here are 200,000 to 300,000 distinct CDR3 sequences, roughly 26% of them singletons; the top ten hold more than 6.5%. This chain joins TRBV5-6 and TRBJ2-1; 11 bases align to TRBD2. The sample consisted of a blood sample, taken at baseline and on day 111 from a kidney transplant recipient. This receptor was taken from a male patient younger than 45 who had COVID-19 and was a kidney transplant recipient. Some of the T cells might come from the graft donor. CDR3 sequence: CASTIAGGPIYNEQFF. In DNA form, the CDR3 reads TGTGCCAGCACCATAGCGGGAGGGCCTATATACAATGAGCAGTTCTTC. Full variable domain (missing parts from reference TRBV5-6 and TRBJ2-1): DAGVTQSPTHLIKTRGQQVTLRCSPKSGHDTVSWYQQALGQGPQFIFQYYEEEERQRGNFPDRFSGHQFPNYSSELNVNALLLGDSALYLCASTIAGGPIYNEQFFGPGTRLTVL.